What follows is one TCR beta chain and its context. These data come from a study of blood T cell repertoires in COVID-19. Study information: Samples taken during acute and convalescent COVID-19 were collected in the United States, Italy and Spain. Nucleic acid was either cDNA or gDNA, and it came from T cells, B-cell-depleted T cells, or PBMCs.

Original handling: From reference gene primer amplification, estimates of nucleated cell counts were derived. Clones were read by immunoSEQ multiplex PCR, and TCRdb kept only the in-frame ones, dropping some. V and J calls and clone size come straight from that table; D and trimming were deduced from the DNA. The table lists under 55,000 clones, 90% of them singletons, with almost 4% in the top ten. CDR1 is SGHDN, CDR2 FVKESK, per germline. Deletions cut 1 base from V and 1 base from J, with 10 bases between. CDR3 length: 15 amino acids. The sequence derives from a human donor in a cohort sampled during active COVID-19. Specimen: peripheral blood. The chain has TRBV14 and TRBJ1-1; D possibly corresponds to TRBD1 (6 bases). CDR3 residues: CASSQAGHKNTEAFF. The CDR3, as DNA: TGTGCCAGCAGCCAAGCGGGACACAAGAACACTGAAGCTTTCTTT. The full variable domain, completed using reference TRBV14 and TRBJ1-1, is EAGVTQFPSHSVIEKGQTVTLRCDPISGHDNLYWYRRVMGKEIKFLLHFVKESKQDESGMPNNRFLAERTGGTYSTLKVQPAELEDSGVYFCASSQAGHKNTEAFFGQGTRLTVV.